This T cell receptor (beta chain) came from a study of cytomegalovirus exposure and HLA in healthy donors. V lost 5 bases and J 5 bases, leaving 15 bases between the germline ends. The germline CDR1 and CDR2 sequences are MGHRA and YSYEKL. The CDR3 spans 14 residues. The study ran its PCR with 60 Vbeta and 13 Jbeta primers. The protocol was immunoSEQ multiplex PCR, while the TCRdb copy is restricted to in-frame clones and leaves out a portion. The data show about 220,000 clones, roughly 82% seen once. The chain couples TRBV4-1 to TRBJ1-2; D uncertain. This sequence was found in a man between 40 and 49 years old in good health and CMV-seropositive. The specimen sequenced was PBMCs. The DNA of the CDR3 is TGCGCCAGCAGCAACGACGGAGACGCATATGGCTACACCTTC. Translation: CASSNDGDAYGYTF.